The subject of this entry is one TCR beta chain. Its antigen is still unknown. The primer mix had 60 Vbeta and 13 Jbeta primers. Clones were read by immunoSEQ multiplex PCR, and TCRdb kept only the in-frame ones, dropping some. The sample has 95,000 to 100,000 clones, approximately 72% seen once. This specimen belongs to a study of cytomegalovirus exposure and HLA in healthy donors. Germline assignment: CDR1 MNHNY and CDR2 SVGAGI (reference sequence). This CDR3 has 15 amino acids. V dropped 1 base and J dropped 4 bases, with 12 bases sitting between them. Broader study findings: Earlier findings revealed that most TCR beta V segments proved productive either about 87% or about 30% of the time.

The genes are TRBV6-6 and TRBJ2-3; D unresolved. The clonotype originates from a middle-aged woman in good health and CMV-seronegative. Sequenced: PBMCs. The DNA for the CDR3 is TGTGCCAGCAGTTACTTGGCAGGTGGTTCAGATACGCAGTATTTT. This translates into CASSYLAGGSDTQYF.